The 24 T cell receptor beta chains in this list originate from one sample, sequenced in a study of blood T cells in healthy people across ages (dated by TCRdb to 2014 to 2015). To prepare the library, 5' RACE was applied. These reads were obtained on an Illumina HiSeq 2500. A second PCR of roughly 7 to 11 cycles was performed with a sample-barcoded 5' primer and a J-beta primer mix. TCRdb handled the public reads itself, with Q25 trimming in fastp and clone calling in MiXCR, and kept productive beta chains. A single entry per CDR3 protein holds the most common genes and DNA from its merged rows. The sample table shows some 1.5 million distinct CDR3 sequences, and approximately 42% are seen once. The top ten clones comprise over 3.5% of the sample. Sequenced input: blood. Source of these receptors: a woman between 18 and 30 years old in good health.

The chain carries TRBV7-2 and TRBJ2-2; 8 bases are a match to TRBD1. CDR1 and CDR2 from the germline V gene are SGHTA and FQGNSA. Trimming cost V 5 bases and J 7 bases; bases outside gene matches: 3. There are 13 residues in the CDR3. The CDR3 loop reads CASSGQGGGELFF. The CDR3 nucleotides read TGTGCCAGCAGCGGACAGGGTGGCGGGGAGCTGTTTTTT.

This clonotype has more than one count but fewer than ten. The V gene is TRBV18, the J gene TRBJ1-2; D is unclear. Trimming cost V 0 bases and J 1 base, with 12 bases left between them. CDR1 is KGHSH and CDR2 is LQKENI in the germline V gene. This CDR3 is 16 amino acids long. DNA for the CDR3: TGTGCCAGCTCACCACCGCCGGGGATGGATAACTATGGCTACACCTTC. Translation: CASSPPPGMDNYGYTF. The complete variable domain, with remaining parts taken from reference TRBV18 and TRBJ1-2, reads NAGVMQNPRHLVRRRGQEARLRCSPMKGHSHVYWYRQLPEEGLKFMVYLQKENIIDESGMPKERFSAEFPKEGPSILRIQQVVRGDSAAYFCASSPPPGMDNYGYTFGSGTRLTVV.

V usage is TRBV12-3 or TRBV12-4 and J usage is TRBJ1-2, with a tentative D call TRBD1 (5 bases). This CDR3 is 14 amino acids long. The V end was cut by 7 bases, the J end by 0 bases, with 12 bases between. Here the CDR3 DNA reads TGTGCCAGCACCCGGGACGGGGCTAACTATGGCTACACCTTC. Its protein is CASTRDGANYGYTF.

This clonotype was counted between two and nine times. The chain carries TRBV9 and TRBJ2-5, with a possible D match to TRBD1 (5 bases). This CDR3 region has 13 residues. Germline V gene sequence: CDR1 SGDLS, CDR2 YYNGEE. The V and J ends lost 4 bases and 5 bases respectively, with 12 bases between them. The CDR3 here is CASSQTQGETQYF. CDR3 nucleotides: TGTGCCAGCAGCCAAACTCAGGGTGAGACCCAGTACTTC.

This clonotype was seen more than once but under ten times. The chain combines TRBV28 with TRBJ2-7, with 7 bases identical to TRBD2. The V and J ends lost 5 bases and 0 bases, in that order; junction bases with no gene match: 1. The germline gives CDR1 MDHEN, CDR2 SYDVKM. The CDR3 runs to 13 residues. The CDR3 loop is CASSGRASYEQYF. The CDR3 DNA reads as TGTGCCAGCAGTGGGAGGGCCTCCTACGAGCAGTACTTC.

The rearrangement links TRBV29-1 to TRBJ2-7; unclear D gene. This CDR3 spans 14 amino acids. The V end lost 8 bases, the J end lost 1 base, and 18 bases lay between the germline ends. CDR1 and CDR2 from the germline V gene are SQVTM and ANQGSEA. The CDR3 nucleotides read TGCAGCTCCCAAACGTCACAGTTATCCTACGAGCAGTACTTC. It encodes CSSQTSQLSYEQYF.

The J gene is TRBJ1-5, the V gene TRBV9; 9 nucleotides align to TRBD1. Germline V gene data show CDR1 as SGDLS and CDR2 as YYNGEE. Trimming at V came to 4 bases and at J to 4 bases, leaving 6 bases not matched to a gene. CDR3 length: 15 residues. The CDR3 loop reads CASSTTGGRNQPQHF. CDR3 sequence (DNA): TGTGCCAGCAGCACAACAGGGGGCCGTAATCAGCCCCAGCATTTT.

The chain is built from TRBV9 and TRBJ2-1; TRBD2 matches 7 bases. The last part of the DNA fits TRBJ2-7 better; the J call may be wrong. This CDR3 has 17 amino acids. Germline CDR1 reads SGDLS; CDR2 reads YYNGEE. The CDR3 loop is CASSPSTSSLSYNEQYF. The CDR3 DNA reads as TGTGCCAGCAGCCCCTCGACTAGCTCCCTGTCCTACAATGAGCAGTACTTC.

The V call is TRBV7-2, the J call TRBJ1-2; no definite D call. The CDR3 runs to 14 residues. CDR1 and CDR2 from the germline V gene are SGHTA and FQGNSA. V lost 0 bases and J 7 bases, leaving 12 bases between the germline ends. The CDR3: CASSLADWDSGYTF. For the CDR3, the DNA is TGTGCCAGCAGCTTAGCGGACTGGGATTCTGGCTACACCTTC.

V is TRBV20-1 and J is TRBJ1-5, with unresolved D. V was cut by 2 bases and J by 9 bases, with 14 bases left in between. Germline V CDR1 and CDR2: DFQATT, SNEGSKA (reference sequence). The CDR3 loop spans 13 amino acids. The CDR3: CSARRTGVGPQHF. Written as DNA, the CDR3 is TGCAGTGCTAGACGGACGGGAGTCGGGCCCCAGCATTTT.

The chain links TRBV6-2 or TRBV6-3 to TRBJ2-3; D ambiguous. The CDR3 runs 15 residues. Trimming stripped 6 bases from V and 6 bases from J, with 19 bases between. Germline V gene lookup returns CDR1 MNHEY and CDR2 SVGEGT. As DNA, the CDR3 is TGTGCCAGCAGCCCCAGACCCGACCCACGGGATACGCAGTATTTT. Its translation is CASSPRPDPRDTQYF.

With regard to this clonotype: A much larger clone lies one base from this, so it may be a read error. The chain combines TRBV12-3 or TRBV12-4 with TRBJ1-6; 7 bases map to TRBD1. The V and J ends lost 3 bases and 6 bases, in that order; junction bases with no gene match: 2. This CDR3 is built from 14 residues. CDR3 nucleotides: TGTGCCAGCAGTTTGGGACAGATTAATTCACCCCTCCACTTT. This encodes CASSLGQINSPLHF.

This clonotype has just a few counts. The V and J genes are TRBV10-3 and TRBJ2-5; D could derive from TRBD1 or TRBD2 (7 bases each). CDR1 and CDR2 (germline): ENHRY, SYGVKD. The CDR3 is 14 amino acids. CDR3 protein: CASREGAPSETQYF. CDR3 sequence (DNA): TGTGCATCCAGGGAGGGGGCCCCATCGGAGACCCAGTACTTC.

This sequence joins TRBV7-2 and TRBJ2-1; D might be TRBD2 (5 bases). The DNA end lines up better with TRBJ2-7; the J call may be wrong. The germline CDR1 and CDR2 sequences are SGHTA and FQGNSA. This CDR3 has 15 residues. DNA for the CDR3: TGTGCCAGCAGCTTAATGAGGGCCCCCTACAATGAGCAGTACTTC. This sequence encodes CASSLMRAPYNEQYF.

The table lists this clonotype with a few counts. This chain links TRBV11-2 with TRBJ2-5; D unresolved. CDR1 and CDR2 (germline): SGHAT, FQNNGV. V lost 5 bases and J 11 bases, leaving 18 bases between the germline ends. The CDR3 runs to 13 residues. This CDR3 reads CASSPLTHREQYF. CDR3 sequence (DNA): TGTGCCAGCAGCCCTCTAACACACCGTGAGCAGTACTTC. Drawing the rest from reference TRBV11-2 and TRBJ2-5, the complete variable domain is EAGVAQSPRYKIIEKRQSVAFWCNPISGHATLYWYQQILGQGPKLLIQFQNNGVVDDSQLPKDRFSAERLKGVDSTLKIQPAKLEDSAVYLCASSPLTHREQYFGPGTRLLVL.

Remarks on this clonotype: One junction end does not reproduce the germline sequence, and a read error may be involved. The chain joins TRBV20-1 to TRBJ1-2; possibly TRBD1 for D (6 bases). CDR3 size: 12 residues. From germline, CDR1 is DFQATT and CDR2 SNEGSKA (reference sequence). The CDR3 nucleotides read TGCAGGGCTAGAGGGGGGGTGTATGGCTACACCTTC. This sequence encodes CRARGGVYGYTF.

The chain combines TRBV27 with TRBJ1-2; TRBD1 might be the D (5 bases). V lost 5 bases and J 6 bases, leaving 13 bases between the germline ends. This CDR3 region has 13 residues. Germline CDR1 MNHEY, CDR2 SMNVEV (reference sequence). The CDR3 bases are TGTGCCAGCAGTGTCCACGGGGCGGATGGCTACACCTTC. Protein sequence: CASSVHGADGYTF.

V gene TRBV20-1 combines with J gene TRBJ1-4; 7 nucleotides align to TRBD1. Germline V CDR1 and CDR2: DFQATT, SNEGSKA (reference sequence). The CDR3 runs to 15 residues. Losses at the gene ends were 0 bases for V and 3 bases for J; bases not matched to a gene: 4. DNA for the CDR3: TGCAGTGCTAGAGATAGACAGGGAGCTAATGAAAAACTGTTTTTT. Its translation: CSARDRQGANEKLFF.

This clonotype was seen a handful of times. The V and J genes are TRBV4-3 and TRBJ1-4, with TRBD1 identical over 11 bases. V was clipped by 3 bases and J by 4 bases; unmatched bases: 7. The CDR3 sequence is 17 residues long. CDR1 and CDR2 from the germline V gene are LGHNA and YSLEER. CDR3 coding DNA: TGCGCCAGCAGCCAGAGGGACAGGGGGACATTTAATGAAAAACTGTTTTTT. Translation: CASSQRDRGTFNEKLFF.

The sample holds a few counts of this clonotype. V gene TRBV7-9 combines with J gene TRBJ2-1; 9 positions agree with TRBD2. V dropped 1 base and J dropped 6; count of bases not matched to a gene: 4. The length of the CDR3 is 15 residues. Germline CDR1 and CDR2: SEHNR and FQNEAQ (reference sequence). This CDR3 is CASSLGLADPNEQFF. CDR3 DNA: TGTGCCAGCAGCTTAGGACTAGCGGATCCCAATGAGCAGTTCTTC.

This clonotype was picked up a small number of times. The chain combines TRBV12-5 with TRBJ2-2; unclear D gene. The CDR3 consists of 13 residues. Germline V CDR1 and CDR2: LGHNT, FRNRAP. V lost 2 bases, J lost 6 bases, and 7 bases lay in between. The DNA for the CDR3 is TGTGCTAGTGGTTTGTCCGCTTCCGGGGAGCTGTTTTTT. This encodes CASGLSASGELFF.

The chain carries TRBV7-9 and TRBJ1-2; D possibly corresponds to TRBD1 (6 bases). V lost 3 bases, J lost 4 bases, and 15 bases lay in between. The CDR3 extends over 15 amino acids. Germline V gene lookup returns CDR1 SEHNR and CDR2 FQNEAQ (reference sequence). The CDR3 nucleotides are TGTGCCAGCAGCTTGGGGGCATGGGTTTCCTATGGCTACACCTTC. It is translated as CASSLGAWVSYGYTF.

The CDR3 region is CSVERGHRFGEQFF. DNA for the CDR3: TGCAGCGTTGAGCGAGGACACCGTTTTGGTGAGCAGTTCTTC. This sequence joins TRBV29-1 and TRBJ2-1; the D gene is possibly TRBD1 (5 bases). Looked up from germline, CDR1 is SQVTM and CDR2 is ANQGSEA. V lost 3 bases and J lost 9, with 18 bases in between. This CDR3 comprises 14 residues.

This clonotype was counted once. The chain combines TRBV5-1 with TRBJ2-7; D unclear. V dropped 2 bases and J dropped 12 bases, with 18 bases sitting between them. The V gene's germline CDR1 is SGHRS and CDR2 YFSETQ. The CDR3 has 13 amino acids. The CDR3 coding sequence is TGCGCCAGCAGCTTTGGCACCCAAGAGACCCGGTACTTC. It specifies CASSFGTQETRYF. The full variable domain, its missing parts supplied by reference TRBV5-1 and TRBJ2-7, is KAGVTQTPRYLIKTRGQQVTLSCSPISGHRSVSWYQQTPGQGLQFLFEYFSETQRNKGNFPGRFSGRQFSNSRSEMNVSTLELGDSALYLCASSFGTQETRYFGPGTRLTVT.